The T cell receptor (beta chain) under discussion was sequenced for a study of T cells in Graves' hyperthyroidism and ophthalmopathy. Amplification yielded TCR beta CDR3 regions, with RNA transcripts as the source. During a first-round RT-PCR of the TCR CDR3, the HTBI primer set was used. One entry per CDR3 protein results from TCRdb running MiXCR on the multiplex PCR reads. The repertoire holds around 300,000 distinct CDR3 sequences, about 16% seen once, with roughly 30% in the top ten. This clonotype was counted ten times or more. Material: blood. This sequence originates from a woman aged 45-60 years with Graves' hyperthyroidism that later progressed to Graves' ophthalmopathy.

The CDR3 DNA follows: TGTGCCAGCAGACGAGGGGCGGGGACCTTGAACACCGGGGAGCTGTTTTTT. The encoded protein is CASRRGAGTLNTGELFF. V is TRBV7-9 and J is TRBJ2-2; the D gene is possibly TRBD2 (6 bases). Germline assignment: CDR1 SEHNR and CDR2 FQNEAQ (reference sequence). Trimming pared 6 bases from V and 1 base from J, leaving 18 bases between. The CDR3 has 17 amino acids. Supplemented by reference TRBV7-9 and TRBJ2-2, the full variable domain reads DTGVSQNPRHKITKRGQNVTFRCDPISEHNRLYWYRQTLGQGPEFLTYFQNEAQLEKSRLLSDRFSAERPKGSFSTLEIQRTEQGDSAMYLCASRRGAGTLNTGELFFGEGSRLTVL.